A selection of T cell receptor beta chains follows, all from one sample in a study of T cell repertoires in cytomegalovirus infection. TCRdb called the reads again in MiXCR, with one record for every CDR3 protein. Here the sample spans around 540,000 distinct CDR3 sequences, roughly a third being singletons. These receptors are not linked to any known antigen. The sample in question was cultured PBMCs, obtained from culture after CMV antigen stimulation. Source of these receptors: a human donor in good health (CMV status not recorded). Some clones in this sample may be carry-over from other donors' samples. Each CDR3 is given with its conserved first and last residue. D genes are given only for firm matches. Only some rows state a clone size, as once, few, many or a class for expanded clones.

j_call	d_call	v_call	clone_size	cdr3_nt	cdr3_aa
TRBJ2-1	TRBD2	TRBV6-2/TRBV6-3	.	TGTGCCAGCAGTTATCAGGGACTAGGTTCTAATGAGCAGTTCTTC	CASSYQGLGSNEQFF
TRBJ2-1	TRBD2	TRBV6-2/TRBV6-3	.	TGTGCCAGCAGTTCGACCCCAGGGCGGGGGGCCGGATACAATGAGCAGTTCTTC	CASSSTPGRGAGYNEQFF
TRBJ2-2	TRBD2	TRBV14	few	TGTGCCAGCAGCCAAGCCGGCGGGGGGCAGACCGGGGAGCTGTTTTTT	CASSQAGGGQTGELFF
TRBJ2-5	TRBD2	TRBV12-3/TRBV12-4	.	TGTGCCAGCAGGCGAGGACTAGCGGGACAAGAGACCCAGTACTTC	CASRRGLAGQETQYF
TRBJ1-2	.	TRBV27	.	TGTGCCAGCAGTTTAGAGCCCACTAACTATGGCTACACCTTC	CASSLEPTNYGYTF
TRBJ1-2	TRBD1	TRBV12-3/TRBV12-4	.	TGTGCCAGCAGTTTCGGGACAGTTGGCTACACCTTC	CASSFGTVGYTF
TRBJ1-1	.	TRBV11-2	.	TGTGCCAGCAGCCCTAAACGGGGGGATTTGAACACTGAAGCTTTCTTT	CASSPKRGDLNTEAFF
TRBJ1-2	.	TRBV12-5	few	TGTGCCACATCAGGGGATGGTGGCTACACCTTC	CATSGDGGYTF
TRBJ2-1	.	TRBV5-1	.	TGCGCCAGCAGCTTGGAAGCGACTTCCTACAATGAGCAGTTCTTC	CASSLEATSYNEQFF
TRBJ1-6	.	TRBV7-8	.	TGTGCCAGCAGATCGGGGGAATCGAGCTCCTATAATTCACCCCTCCACTTT	CASRSGESSSYNSPLHF
TRBJ2-6	.	TRBV7-2	many	TGTGCCAGCAGCAAGGGTGGGGCCAACGTCCTGACTTTC	CASSKGGANVLTF
TRBJ2-7	.	TRBV7-9	.	TGTGCCAGCAGCTTAGGGACAGTTTCCAACGAGCAGTACTTC	CASSLGTVSNEQYF
TRBJ1-5	.	TRBV7-8	.	TGTGCCAGCAGCTTAGTATGGCGGAGGGGACTTCAGCCCCAGCATTTT	CASSLVWRRGLQPQHF
TRBJ2-7	.	TRBV11-2	few	TGTGCCAGCAGCTTAGTTAGGGGAAGCTCCTACGAGCAGTACTTC	CASSLVRGSSYEQYF
TRBJ2-3	.	TRBV7-2	few	TGTGCCAGCAGCCAAGGACTGCCATGGCATACGCAGTATTTT	CASSQGLPWHTQYF
TRBJ1-1	.	TRBV29-1	.	TGCAGCGTCACCCGGGACGGCAACACTGAAGCTTTCTTT	CSVTRDGNTEAFF
TRBJ2-1	.	TRBV27	.	TGTGCCAGCAGTTCCGACTATCGGGCCTACAATGAGCAGTTCTTC	CASSSDYRAYNEQFF
TRBJ2-4	.	TRBV12-3/TRBV12-4	.	TGTGCCAGCAGCCTCCGGGACAATTTCCAAAACATTCAGTACTTC	CASSLRDNFQNIQYF
TRBJ1-2	.	TRBV7-9	.	TGTGCCAGCAGCGAGAGTCGACAGAGGGCCCATGGCTACACCTTC	CASSESRQRAHGYTF
TRBJ2-3	.	TRBV20-1	.	TGCAGTGCTGGCTACAGCCTCCAACCCCCAGATACGCAGTATTTT	CSAGYSLQPPDTQYF
TRBJ1-5	TRBD1	TRBV19	.	TGTGCCAGTAGTGCCGACAGGGGGACCCAGCATTTT	CASSADRGTQHF
TRBJ2-7	.	TRBV20-1	.	TGCAGTGCACCGGAGGACAGCACCTACGAGCAGTACTTC	CSAPEDSTYEQYF
TRBJ2-2	.	TRBV7-2	few	TGTGCCAGCAGCTTTCGCGGGACGGGCACCGGGGAGCTGTTTTTT	CASSFRGTGTGELFF
TRBJ2-4	.	TRBV30	.	TGTGCCTGGAGTGATGGAGGGATGGTCATTCAGTACTTC	CAWSDGGMVIQYF
TRBJ2-7	TRBD2	TRBV4-1	.	TGCGCCAGCAGCCAATCCGCCCTAGCGGGAGGGTTCCACGAGCAGTACTTC	CASSQSALAGGFHEQYF
TRBJ1-2	TRBD1	TRBV5-4	few	TGTGCCAGCAGTCGGGGCACAGGGGGCTATGGCTACACCTTC	CASSRGTGGYGYTF
TRBJ1-1	.	TRBV4-1	many	TGCGCCAGCAGCCCCCACATGGAAACTGAAGCTTTCTTT	CASSPHMETEAFF
TRBJ2-1	TRBD2	TRBV4-1	.	TGCGCCAGCAGCCAACTTGGACTAGCGGGAGGGCCAGTACGCAGTGAGCAGTTCTTC	CASSQLGLAGGPVRSEQFF
TRBJ2-1	.	TRBV12-5	once	TGTGCTAGTGGCCAGTATCAGGGACTTTCCAATGAGCAGTTCTTC	CASGQYQGLSNEQFF
TRBJ2-2	.	TRBV6-2/TRBV6-3	few	TGTGCCAGCAGTGATCCTCCGGCCGGGGAGCTGTTTTTT	CASSDPPAGELFF
TRBJ2-1	.	TRBV11-1	.	TGTGCCAGCAGCTCGAGGAGCGGTGGACAGAGGTTTTCGCAGCAGTTCTTC	CASSSRSGGQRFSQQFF
TRBJ2-2	TRBD1	TRBV7-8	few	TGTGCCGGCGCGAGGGACAGGGGGCTCACCGGGGAGCTGTTTTTT	CAGARDRGLTGELFF
TRBJ2-7	.	TRBV24-1	few	TGTGCCACCAGTTTAACAGGGATCGAGCAGTACTTC	CATSLTGIEQYF
TRBJ2-1	TRBD2	TRBV7-8	.	TGTGCCAGCAGCTTCGGACTAGCGGGAATCAACAATGAGCAGTTCTTC	CASSFGLAGINNEQFF
TRBJ1-1	.	TRBV19	once	TGTGCCAGTAGAGGTGGGCTTAAGAACACTGAAGCTTTCTTT	CASRGGLKNTEAFF
TRBJ2-1	TRBD1	TRBV7-3	many	TGTGCCAGCAGCTCCCGGGACAGGGACTACAATGAGCAGTTCTTC	CASSSRDRDYNEQFF
TRBJ2-5	.	TRBV6-5	.	TGTGCCAGCAGTTACCTAAGGGCCCAAGAGACCCAGTACTTC	CASSYLRAQETQYF
TRBJ1-2	.	TRBV12-3/TRBV12-4	.	TGTGCCAGCAGTTTCCGGGTAGAGAGGGGTAGGGGCTACACCTTC	CASSFRVERGRGYTF
TRBJ1-6	.	TRBV7-2	few	TGTGCCAGCAGCTTAGTTCGGGTTAATAATTCACCCCTCCACTTT	CASSLVRVNNSPLHF
TRBJ1-1	.	TRBV2	once	TGTGCCAGCAGTGTTCAAGGGGTCAACACTGAAGCTTTCTTT	CASSVQGVNTEAFF
TRBJ2-5	TRBD2	TRBV28	.	TGTGCCAGCAAAGGGACTGGACTAGCTCTTCCCGGGGGGACCCAGTACTTC	CASKGTGLALPGGTQYF
TRBJ1-2	.	TRBV6-2/TRBV6-3	.	TGTGCCAGCAGTTACTTGGATCCTGCCGCCCCCTATGGCTACACCTTC	CASSYLDPAAPYGYTF
TRBJ2-4	TRBD1	TRBV6-2/TRBV6-3	few	TGTGCCAGCAGTTACCGGACAGGGGCCCCCAGACGCCGCATTCAGTACTTC	CASSYRTGAPRRRIQYF
TRBJ2-2	.	TRBV7-3	few	TGTGCCAGTTCCGGGGGAGGTCCCACCGGGGAGCTGTTTTTT	CASSGGGPTGELFF
TRBJ1-5	.	TRBV2	.	TGTGCCAGCAGTGAAGCGCGACAGATCAATAGCAATCAGCCCCAGCATTTT	CASSEARQINSNQPQHF
TRBJ2-1	.	TRBV19	few	TGTGCCAGTAGTATTTATGTTTCAGCCCTCGTTTACAATGAGCAGTTCTTC	CASSIYVSALVYNEQFF
TRBJ1-1	.	TRBV6-2/TRBV6-3	few	TGTGCCAGCAAAACACAAGACAGGAACACTGAAGCTTTCTTT	CASKTQDRNTEAFF
TRBJ1-3	.	TRBV7-2	.	TGTGCCAGCAGCATCCCGGGGCATGGCTCTGGAAACACCATATATTTT	CASSIPGHGSGNTIYF
TRBJ2-1	.	TRBV27	.	TGTGCCAGCAGTGAATCGCCCGGGACACTTTACAATGAGCAGTTCTTC	CASSESPGTLYNEQFF
TRBJ1-2	.	TRBV27	few	TGTGCCAGCAGTCCGACCGCGTTTAAGGCTGGCTACACCTTC	CASSPTAFKAGYTF